These 8 T cell receptor beta chains originate from one sample sequenced in a study of blood T cell repertoires in COVID-19. The repertoire was sequenced with immunoSEQ multiplex PCR; TCRdb's copy has only in-frame clones and lacks some. The repertoire holds 200,000 to 300,000 clones, with 87% as singletons. The source material was PBMCs or T cells enriched from blood (not recorded which). All receptors derive from a woman aged 25 to 39 with acute COVID-19.

This clone was seen a single time. The genes are TRBV4-1 and TRBJ2-1; 12 bases line up with TRBD2. In germline, CDR1 is MGHRA, CDR2 YSYEKL. CDR3 length: 17 residues. V was clipped by 1 base and J by 7 bases; unmatched bases: 8. In DNA form, the CDR3 reads TGCGCCAGCAGCCAAGTGGCTAGCGGGGGGGCTGGGAATGAGCAGTTCTTC. Its protein is CASSQVASGGAGNEQFF.

The rearrangement joins TRBV2 to TRBJ1-2; 9 nucleotides align to TRBD1. Trimming removed 10 bases from V and 5 bases from J; junction bases left unmatched: 8. Germline V CDR1 and CDR2: SNHLY, FYNNEI. This CDR3 is built from 13 residues. This CDR3 reads CAIGQGTFYGYTF. In nucleotides, the CDR3 is TGTGCCATTGGACAGGGGACCTTTTATGGCTACACCTTC.

J is TRBJ2-1 and V is TRBV28; TRBD2 matches 10 bases. The junction had 11 bases not matched to a gene; V was cut back by 4 bases and J by 5 bases. The CDR3 has 17 amino acids. CDR1 is MDHEN, CDR2 SYDVKM, per germline. CDR3 sequence: CASSSPGAGGLNNEQFF. CDR3 DNA: TGTGCCAGCAGTTCCCCCGGAGCGGGGGGGCTAAACAATGAGCAGTTCTTC.

The rearrangement joins TRBV2 to TRBJ2-3, with 9 bases identical to TRBD2. J gave up 4 bases and V 8 bases, and 10 bases lay outside the gene matches. This CDR3 has 15 amino acids. Germline CDR1 is SNHLY and CDR2 is FYNNEI. The CDR3 nucleotides are TGTGCCAGCTCTGAAGAGGGGACTAGCCCAGATACGCAGTATTTT. Its translation: CASSEEGTSPDTQYF.

This sequence joins TRBV4-3 and TRBJ1-1; 7 bases line up with TRBD1. The germline V gene encodes CDR1 LGHNA and CDR2 YSLEER. The ends lost 2 bases at V and 4 bases at J; junction bases unmatched: 4. The CDR3 has 14 amino acids. CDR3 protein: CASSQLNRGTEAFF. The CDR3 coding sequence is TGCGCCAGCAGCCAACTAAACAGGGGCACTGAAGCTTTCTTT.

V is TRBV7-9 and J is TRBJ2-3; D perhaps matches TRBD1 (6 bases). This CDR3 is 15 amino acids long. CDR1 is SEHNR, CDR2 FQNEAQ, per germline (reference sequence). V was cut by 7 bases and J by 4 bases, with 18 bases left in between. Here the CDR3 DNA reads TGTGCCAGCACTCCCCTGGGGGCAGGGGCAGATACGCAGTATTTT. It translates to CASTPLGAGADTQYF.

This chain uses TRBV7-2 with TRBJ1-4; 9 bases match TRBD1. The CDR3 runs to 14 residues. Germline trimming cut 6 bases from V and 6 bases from J; bases unmatched to any gene: 5. CDR1 SGHTA and CDR2 FQGNSA come from the germline V gene. The CDR3 region has the DNA TGTGCCAGCAGTGCCGGGACAGGGTATGAAAAACTGTTTTTT. Its translation is CASSAGTGYEKLFF.

This sequence joins TRBV18 and TRBJ1-5; D not resolved. Germline CDR1 and CDR2: KGHSH and LQKENI. CDR3 length equals 18 residues. V lost 3 bases and J 5 bases, leaving 23 bases between the germline ends. The CDR3 loop is CASSPDTPVGRRDQPQHF. In DNA form, the CDR3 reads TGTGCCAGCTCACCCGACACCCCTGTGGGGAGACGCGATCAGCCCCAGCATTTT.